These 24 T cell receptor beta chains came from one sample sequenced in a study of cytomegalovirus exposure and HLA in healthy donors. PCR used 60 Vbeta primers and 13 Jbeta primers. Assay: immunoSEQ multiplex PCR; the TCRdb copy retains only in-frame clones and omits some. The sample has roughly 150,000 clones, roughly 70% seen once. The sequenced material came from PBMCs. The receptors shown here come from a man aged 25 to 45 in good health and CMV-seronegative.

V gene TRBV6-5 combines with J gene TRBJ2-2, with TRBD2 as a possible D gene (6 bases). This CDR3 region has 15 residues. V was pared by 5 bases and J by 5 bases, with 15 bases between. In germline, CDR1 is MNHEY, CDR2 SVGAGI. CDR3 DNA: TGTGCCAGCAGTAGCCTCGGGGGAAGGACCGGGGAGCTGTTTTTT. Amino acids: CASSSLGGRTGELFF.

The chain is built from TRBV27 and TRBJ2-6; D call uncertain. CDR3 length: 19 residues. Trimming left V 5 bases short and J 2 bases short, with 22 bases between. Germline loops: CDR1 MNHEY, CDR2 SMNVEV (reference sequence). The CDR3: CASSPEVQDTATGANVLTF. The CDR3 nucleotides read TGTGCCAGCAGTCCCGAAGTGCAGGATACCGCAACTGGGGCCAACGTCCTGACTTTC.

The rearrangement joins TRBV6-5 to TRBJ1-3; D ambiguous. Germline V gene sequence: CDR1 MNHEY, CDR2 SVGAGI. V gave up 0 bases and J gave up 1 base, with 7 bases separating them. The CDR3 has 15 amino acids. In DNA form, the CDR3 reads TGTGCCAGCAGTTACTCGGGCAAATCTGGAAACACCATATATTTT. Translated, it gives CASSYSGKSGNTIYF.

V usage is TRBV9 and J usage is TRBJ1-6; D perhaps matches TRBD1 (5 bases). V dropped 3 bases and J dropped 7 bases, with 11 bases sitting between them. Per the germline V gene, CDR1 is SGDLS and CDR2 is YYNGEE. This CDR3 spans 14 amino acids. In nucleotides, the CDR3 is TGTGCCAGCAGCGGAACATACAGGAATTCACCCCTCCACTTT. Encoded protein: CASSGTYRNSPLHF.

The gene calls are TRBV9 and TRBJ2-5; D perhaps matches TRBD2 (5 bases). The J call is doubtful: the DNA matches TRBJ2-7 better. Germline-derived CDR1 and CDR2 are SGDLS and YYNGEE. This CDR3 has 13 residues. The CDR3 DNA reads as TGTGCCAGCAGCGTTAAGGGAGACCTCGAGCAGTACTTC. Translation: CASSVKGDLEQYF.

The V and J genes are TRBV30 and TRBJ1-2; D possibly corresponds to TRBD1 (6 bases). This CDR3 spans 15 amino acids. Trimming removed 4 bases at V and 4 bases at J, with 19 bases between. Germline V gene data show CDR1 as GTSNPN and CDR2 as SVGIG (reference sequence). CDR3 loop: CAWMKFHGGGYGYTF. The DNA of the CDR3 is TGTGCCTGGATGAAGTTTCATGGGGGCGGCTATGGCTACACCTTC.

The V and J genes are TRBV9 and TRBJ1-1; D gene uncertain. The CDR3 contains 14 residues. V gave up 4 bases and J gave up 0 bases, with 10 bases separating them. Germline loops: CDR1 SGDLS, CDR2 YYNGEE. In DNA form, the CDR3 reads TGTGCCAGCAGCTCCCCCGCTATGAACACTGAAGCTTTCTTT. Protein sequence: CASSSPAMNTEAFF.

The chain combines TRBV5-6 with TRBJ2-1; D uncertain. The CDR3 contains 14 residues. Trimming pared 0 bases from V and 6 bases from J, leaving 10 bases between. The germline gives CDR1 SGHDT, CDR2 YYEEEE. This chain's CDR3 is CASSLEGVGNEQFF. CDR3 nucleotides: TGTGCCAGCAGCTTGGAAGGAGTGGGCAATGAGCAGTTCTTC.

Only one count was recorded for this clone. The rearrangement joins TRBV4-1 to TRBJ2-5; D perhaps matches TRBD2 (8 bases). CDR1 is MGHRA, CDR2 YSYEKL, per germline. The CDR3 is 16 residues long. Trimming took 5 bases from V and 7 from J, leaving 23 bases between them. CDR3 sequence reads: CASSDSSGLSGGTQYF. The CDR3, as DNA: TGCGCCAGCAGCGATTCTAGCGGGCTCTCAGGGGGGACCCAGTACTTC.

V gene TRBV29-1 combines with J gene TRBJ2-4; tentatively, D is TRBD2 (6 bases). The CDR3 runs to 11 residues. Germline-derived CDR1 and CDR2 are SQVTM and ANQGSEA. The V end was cut by 6 bases, the J end by 8 bases, with 11 bases between. The CDR3 DNA follows: TGCAGCGTGGCCCCGGGGGACATTCAGTACTTC. Its translation is CSVAPGDIQYF.

With respect to this clone: One junction end disagrees with the germline gene, perhaps due to a read error. V is TRBV6-5 and J is TRBJ1-2; D gene ambiguous. This CDR3 contains 14 residues. Germline V gene sequence: CDR1 MNHEY, CDR2 SVGAGI. The CDR3 DNA sequence: TGTGCCAGCAGTTACAGCAGCACGAACTATGGCCACACCTTC. Translating gives CASSYSSTNYGHTF.

The chain joins TRBV28 to TRBJ2-3; possibly TRBD1 for D (5 bases). Germline assignment: CDR1 MDHEN and CDR2 SYDVKM. Trimming pared 2 bases from V and 4 bases from J, leaving 7 bases between. The CDR3 length is 13 residues. The CDR3 reads CASSLQGADTQYF. CDR3 sequence (DNA): TGTGCCAGCAGTTTACAAGGGGCAGATACGCAGTATTTT.

Only a few counts were recorded for this clone. The chain uses TRBV27 and TRBJ2-1, with D maybe TRBD2 (7 bases). The V gene lost 3 bases and the J gene lost 9 bases, with 12 bases spanning the gap. CDR1 and CDR2 from the germline V gene are MNHEY and SMNVEV (reference sequence). The CDR3 runs to 13 residues. This CDR3 reads CASSLGGGSEQFF. CDR3 in DNA: TGTGCCAGCAGTTTGGGAGGGGGGAGTGAGCAGTTCTTC.

V gene TRBV28 combines with J gene TRBJ2-7; no reliable D call. V was shortened by 5 bases and J by 6 bases, with 14 bases between the two germline ends. The CDR3 extends over 13 amino acids. Per germline, CDR1 MDHEN and CDR2 SYDVKM. Here the CDR3 DNA reads TGTGCCAGCAGTCCCCTCGTTTCGGGCGAGCAGTACTTC. Encoded protein: CASSPLVSGEQYF.

This chain joins TRBV7-6 and TRBJ2-5; 9 bases are shared with TRBD1. Gene TRBJ2-7 matches the end of the DNA better, so the J call may be wrong. CDR1 is SGHVS, CDR2 FNYEAQ, per germline. The CDR3 is 12 amino acids. The CDR3 region is CASSGQGSEQYF. In DNA, the CDR3 is TGTGCCAGCAGCGGACAGGGGTCCGAGCAGTACTTC.

This chain uses TRBV6-5 with TRBJ2-5, with D possibly matching TRBD1 (6 bases). Germline lookup yields CDR1 MNHEY and CDR2 SVGAGI. The CDR3 runs 14 residues. The V end lost 5 bases, the J end lost 0 bases, and 10 bases lay between the germline ends. The CDR3 is CASSTTGYQETQYF. Written as DNA, the CDR3 is TGTGCCAGCAGTACCACAGGGTACCAAGAGACCCAGTACTTC.

The J gene is TRBJ1-5, the V gene TRBV5-1, with TRBD1 identical over 9 bases. This CDR3 is built from 14 residues. The V and J ends lost 4 bases and 6 bases, in that order; junction bases with no gene match: 5. The germline CDR1 and CDR2 sequences are SGHRS and YFSETQ. DNA of the CDR3: TGCGCCAGCAGCCCACAGGGGGCTGGTCAGCCCCAGCATTTT. Protein sequence: CASSPQGAGQPQHF.

V gene TRBV11-3 combines with J gene TRBJ1-1; D possibly corresponds to TRBD1 (5 bases). Germline V gene data show CDR1 as SGHNT and CDR2 as YENEEA. V was cut by 0 bases and J by 5 bases, with 7 bases left in between. CDR3 size: 13 residues. CDR3 loop: CASSLDAGTEAFF. The CDR3 bases are TGTGCCAGCAGCTTAGACGCAGGGACTGAAGCTTTCTTT.

In its sample, this clone was seen a few times. The chain uses TRBV27 and TRBJ2-7; 10 bases are shared with TRBD1. The CDR3 spans 14 residues. After removal of 5 bases from V and 4 bases from J, the junction contained 5 bases not matched to a gene. Germline V lookup: CDR1 MNHEY, CDR2 SMNVEV (reference sequence). The CDR3 DNA reads TGTGCCAGCAGTAGTTGGGACAGGGGTTACGAGCAGTACTTC. Translation gives CASSSWDRGYEQYF.

This CDR3 reads CAWASGGYEQYF. In DNA, the CDR3 is TGTGCCTGGGCATCAGGGGGCTACGAGCAGTACTTC. The J gene is TRBJ2-7, the V gene TRBV30, with TRBD1 matching over 7 bases. CDR3 size: 12 residues. V shed 5 bases and J 3 bases; nucleotides not matched to a gene: 4. CDR1 and CDR2 from the germline V gene are GTSNPN and SVGIG (reference sequence). Complete variable domain (other parts from reference TRBV30 and TRBJ2-7): SQTIHQWPATLVQPVGSPLSLECTVEGTSNPNLYWYRQAAGRGLQLLFYSVGIGQISSEVPQNLSASRPQDRQFILSSKKLLLSDSGFYLCAWASGGYEQYFGPGTRLTVT.

The CDR3 DNA is TGTGCCAGCGGAGAACAGGTCCTAGGGGAGACCCAGTACTTC. Translation: CASGEQVLGETQYF. The genes are TRBV2 and TRBJ2-5, with D possibly being TRBD1 (5 bases). The germline V and J ends were trimmed by 8 bases and 5 bases, with 18 bases remaining between them. The CDR3 consists of 14 residues. Germline V gives CDR1 SNHLY, CDR2 FYNNEI.

The genes are TRBV2 and TRBJ2-1, with a tentative D call TRBD2 (6 bases). V lost 2 bases, J lost 8 bases, and 13 bases lay in between. Germline V gene data show CDR1 as SNHLY and CDR2 as FYNNEI. The CDR3 sequence is 14 residues long. CDR3 loop: CASSEIRLGDEQFF. As DNA, the CDR3 is TGTGCCAGCAGTGAAATAAGACTAGGGGATGAGCAGTTCTTC.

This clone showed up just a few times. The chain couples TRBV30 to TRBJ1-4; TRBD1 agrees at 7 bases. CDR1 GTSNPN and CDR2 SVGIG come from the germline V gene (reference sequence). The CDR3 runs to 14 residues. The V gene end was trimmed by 8 bases and the J gene end by 0 bases; junction bases not matched to a gene: 6. CDR3 in amino acids: CANGQGATNEKLFF. CDR3 sequence (DNA): TGTGCCAACGGGCAGGGGGCAACTAATGAAAAACTGTTTTTT.

The CDR3: CASGGLGREMADTQYF. DNA for the CDR3: TGTGCCAGCGGCGGTTTAGGGCGGGAGATGGCAGATACGCAGTATTTT. This rearrangement joins TRBV11-2 to TRBJ2-3; 7 nucleotides align to TRBD2. The CDR3 loop spans 16 amino acids. V lost 8 bases and J lost 4; bases outside the gene matches: 15. Germline V lookup: CDR1 SGHAT, CDR2 FQNNGV.